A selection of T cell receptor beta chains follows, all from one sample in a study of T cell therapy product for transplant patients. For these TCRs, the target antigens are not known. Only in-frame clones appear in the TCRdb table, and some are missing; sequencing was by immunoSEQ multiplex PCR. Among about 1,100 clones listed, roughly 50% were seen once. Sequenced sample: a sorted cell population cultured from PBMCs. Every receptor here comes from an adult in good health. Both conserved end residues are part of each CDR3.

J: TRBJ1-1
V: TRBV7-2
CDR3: CASSTTTNTEAFF

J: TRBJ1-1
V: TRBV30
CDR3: CAWIGVSGTEAFF

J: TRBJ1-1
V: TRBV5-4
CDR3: CASSSPETVGTEAFF

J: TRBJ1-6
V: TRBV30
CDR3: CAWRSQPNSPLHF

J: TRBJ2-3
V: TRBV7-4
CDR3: CASSLGGLAGGTDTQYF

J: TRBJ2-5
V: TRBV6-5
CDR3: CASCRALKETQYF

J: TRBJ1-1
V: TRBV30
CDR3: CAWAGQTEAFF

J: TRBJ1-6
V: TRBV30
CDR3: CAWSGHFNSPLHF

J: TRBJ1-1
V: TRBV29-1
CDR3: CSVVATYTEAFF

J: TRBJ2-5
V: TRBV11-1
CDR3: CASSLGLAGLETQYF

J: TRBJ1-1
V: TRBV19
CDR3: CASTPGTANTEAFF

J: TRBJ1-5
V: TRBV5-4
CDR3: CASSLGGGNSNQPQHF

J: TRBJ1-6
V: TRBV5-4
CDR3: CASSLELGSPLHF

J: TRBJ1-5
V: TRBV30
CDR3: CAWDQGPGQPQHF

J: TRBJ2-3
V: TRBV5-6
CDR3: CASSLTSGGATDTQYF

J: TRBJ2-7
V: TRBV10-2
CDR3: CASSESVGYEQYF

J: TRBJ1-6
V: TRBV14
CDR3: CASSRGGRYYNSPLHF

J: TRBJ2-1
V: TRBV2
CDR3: CASTFSGGEQFF

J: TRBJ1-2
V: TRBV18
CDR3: CASSPGKGAVSYTF

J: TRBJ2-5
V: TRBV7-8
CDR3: CASSTRETQYF

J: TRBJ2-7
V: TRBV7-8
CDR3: CASSYTGGYEQYF

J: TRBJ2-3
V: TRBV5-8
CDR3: CASSLGRSTDTQYF

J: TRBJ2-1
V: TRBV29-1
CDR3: CSGGTLEQFF

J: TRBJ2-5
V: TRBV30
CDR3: CAWTGLAAETQYF

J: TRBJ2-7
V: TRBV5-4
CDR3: CASSLGRGGFYEQYF

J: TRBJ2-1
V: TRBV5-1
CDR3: CASSYREFNEQFF

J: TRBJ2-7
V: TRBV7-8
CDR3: CASSPSVYEQYF

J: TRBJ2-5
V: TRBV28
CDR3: CASSLLGLSGGNQETQYF

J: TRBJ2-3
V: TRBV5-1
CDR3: CASSWGQADTQYF

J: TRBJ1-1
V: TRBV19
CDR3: CATLGGLNEAFF

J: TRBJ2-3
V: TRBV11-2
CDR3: CASSFGQPGDTQYF

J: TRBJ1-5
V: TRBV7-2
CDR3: CASSSFNQPQHF

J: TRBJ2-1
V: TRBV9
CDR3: CASSETQGSYNEQFF

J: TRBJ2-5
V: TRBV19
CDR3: CASRNRGEETQYF

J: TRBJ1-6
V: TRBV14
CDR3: CASSQEGRYYNSPLHF

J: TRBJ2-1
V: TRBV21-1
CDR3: CASSTFSSRSGPPGNEQFF

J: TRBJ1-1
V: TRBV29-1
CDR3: CSVGGAGNTEAFF

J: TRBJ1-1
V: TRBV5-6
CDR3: CASSLPPQENTEAFF

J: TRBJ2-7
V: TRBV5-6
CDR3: CASSALQTRLAYEQYF

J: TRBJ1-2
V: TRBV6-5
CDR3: CASSSAYYGYTF

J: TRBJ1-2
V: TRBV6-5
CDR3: CASSYSRQAGYGYTF

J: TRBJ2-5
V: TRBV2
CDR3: CASRPTSGGAETQYF

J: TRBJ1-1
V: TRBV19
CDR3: CASSRTRDIKNTEAFF

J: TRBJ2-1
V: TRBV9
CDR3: CASSYTGVSYNEQFF

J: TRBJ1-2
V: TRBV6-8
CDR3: CASMGGRGEYGYTF

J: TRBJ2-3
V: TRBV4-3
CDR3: CASSQENRPDTQYF

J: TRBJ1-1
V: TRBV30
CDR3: CAGGQGPGTEAFF